The clone carrying this TCR beta chain was observed a handful of times. The antigen is not known. From germline, CDR1 is LGHNA and CDR2 YSLEER. Losses at the gene ends were 1 base for V and 7 bases for J; bases not matched to a gene: 3. There are 14 residues in the CDR3. As the template, RNA transcripts were used to amplify TCR beta CDR3 regions. Scientists carried out first-round RT-PCR using HTBI primers and then a second-round multiplex PCR. TCRdb passed the multiplex PCR reads through MiXCR, listing each CDR3 protein once. In the table there are 200,000 to 250,000 distinct CDR3 sequences, around 28% of which are singletons. This sample was taken from a study of Graves' ophthalmopathy and Graves' hyperthyroidism. Across the study: Upon initial diagnosis and before any treatment, peripheral blood was collected.

General study points: The model predicted progression of ophthalmopathy with a sensitivity of about 68%, and its specificity was about 76%.

Researchers turned away patients with other autoimmune diseases, uncontrolled infections, pregnancy or lactation. Orbital computed tomography, thyroid ultrasound, TRAb, serum thyroxine and clinical symptoms formed the basis of diagnosis. The TCR was taken from a man aged 50 to 59 with Graves' ophthalmopathy. The V gene is TRBV4-3, the J gene TRBJ1-5; 8 nucleotides align to TRBD1. The source material was peripheral blood. The DNA of the CDR3 is TGCGCCAGCAGCCAAGGGACAGGGATACAGCCCCAGCATTTT. This translates into CASSQGTGIQPQHF.